These 32 T cell receptor beta chains share one sample of origin, sequenced in a study of human CD4 T cells and Enterobacteriaceae. Method: immunoSEQ multiplex PCR; TCRdb's copy keeps in-frame clones and lacks some. Of 25,000 to 30,000 clones listed, roughly 80% are singletons. The memory gate held CD4+ cells that were not CD45RA+CCR7+CD95- naive cells, over 95% pure. Sample: memory CD4+ T cells from blood. The source is a human donor in good health.

The V call is TRBV7-7, the J call TRBJ2-5, with unresolved D. CDR1 and CDR2 (germline): SSHAT, FNYEAQ (reference sequence). The CDR3 sequence is 14 residues long. The germline V and J ends were trimmed by 3 bases and 5 bases, with 13 bases remaining between them. In DNA form, the CDR3 reads TGTGCCAGCAGCTTCTCTCCTCATCGCGAGACCCAGTACTTC. Protein product: CASSFSPHRETQYF.

In its sample, this clone was seen a few times. This chain uses TRBV4-1 with TRBJ1-2; a weak D match, TRBD1 (6 bases). The V end was cut by 5 bases, the J end by 1 base, with 8 bases between. The CDR3 runs 13 residues. Germline-derived CDR1 and CDR2 are MGHRA and YSYEKL. CDR3 nucleotides: TGCGCCAGCAGCGGACAGTTTAACTATGGCTACACCTTC. It is translated as CASSGQFNYGYTF.

The chain uses TRBV6-1 and TRBJ2-3; a possible D gene is TRBD2 (6 bases). The CDR3 has 12 residues. V was clipped by 3 bases and J by 7 bases, with 8 bases between them. Germline CDR1 reads MNHNS; CDR2 reads SASEGT. CDR3 sequence: CASSERGNTQYF. The CDR3 DNA follows: TGTGCCAGCAGTGAGCGGGGTAATACGCAGTATTTT.

The J gene is TRBJ2-3, the V gene TRBV30; 9 bases line up with TRBD1. CDR1 is GTSNPN, CDR2 SVGIG, per germline (reference sequence). This CDR3 has 12 residues. The V gene end was trimmed by 8 bases and the J gene end by 5 bases; junction bases not matched to a gene: 5. The CDR3, as DNA: TGTGCCCGGGGACAGGGAATAGATACGCAGTATTTT. This codes for CARGQGIDTQYF.

The gene calls are TRBV27 and TRBJ2-7, with a weak D call TRBD1 (6 bases). Trimming took off 6 bases at V and 4 bases at J, with 16 bases between the two ends. Germline-derived CDR1 and CDR2 are MNHEY and SMNVEV (reference sequence). The CDR3 spans 14 residues. The CDR3 sequence is CASSNTGYLYEQYF. CDR3 nucleotides: TGTGCCAGCAGCAATACAGGGTATCTGTACGAGCAGTACTTC.

J is TRBJ2-7 and V is TRBV6-1, with D unresolved. The CDR3 sequence is 12 residues long. Deletions cut 4 bases from V and 4 bases from J, with 8 bases between. CDR1 and CDR2 from the germline V gene are MNHNS and SASEGT. CDR3 bases: TGTGCCAGCAGTGGAGACCTATACGAGCAGTACTTC. Its translation: CASSGDLYEQYF.

The chain has TRBV7-3 and TRBJ2-6, with D uncertain. The germline V gene encodes CDR1 SGHTA and CDR2 FQGTGA. This CDR3 has 15 amino acids. V lost 4 bases, J lost 0 bases, and 7 bases lay in between. As DNA, the CDR3 is TGTGCCAGCAGCTCTACTCGCTCTGGGGCCAACGTCCTGACTTTC. The encoded protein is CASSSTRSGANVLTF.

This chain links TRBV7-2 with TRBJ1-6, with D perhaps matching TRBD1 (5 bases). CDR1 and CDR2 from the germline V gene are SGHTA and FQGNSA. V dropped 4 bases and J dropped 3 bases, with 16 bases sitting between them. The CDR3 has 17 residues. The CDR3 nucleotides read TGTGCCAGCAGCTCGGGGCTCAATACACTCTATAATTCACCCCTCCACTTT. This translates into CASSSGLNTLYNSPLHF.

The chain carries TRBV11-2 and TRBJ2-5, with D perhaps TRBD2 (5 bases). The CDR3 is 17 amino acids. The germline CDR1 and CDR2 sequences are SGHAT and FQNNGV. V lost 1 base, J lost 1 base, and 16 bases lay in between. The CDR3 nucleotides read TGTGCCAGCAGCTTAGGCGGAGGCCCCCTATCCCAAGAGACCCAGTACTTC. This gives the protein CASSLGGGPLSQETQYF.

This chain joins TRBV5-1 and TRBJ2-1; a weak D match, TRBD2 (6 bases). The germline gives CDR1 SGHRS, CDR2 YFSETQ. The CDR3 extends over 15 amino acids. V was shortened by 4 bases and J by 6 bases, with 17 bases between the two germline ends. CDR3 nucleotides: TGCGCCAGCAGCCTCGTAAATAGCGGATTCAATGAGCAGTTCTTC. As protein: CASSLVNSGFNEQFF.

In its sample, this clone was seen once. Germline is not matched at one junction end, which may reflect a read error. The chain recombines TRBV6-1 with TRBJ2-1, with TRBD2 matching over 11 bases. CDR1 and CDR2 (germline): MNHNS, SASEGT. This CDR3 has 19 amino acids. CDR3 sequence (DNA): TGTGCCAGCAGTCAAGCCAGTTTTAGTAGCGGGGGGGCGTCCCATGAGCAGTTCTTC. Translated: CASSQASFSSGGASHEQFF.

The rearrangement links TRBV19 to TRBJ2-4, with D possibly matching TRBD1 (6 bases). CDR1 and CDR2 from the germline V gene are LNHDA and SQIVND (reference sequence). The germline V and J ends were trimmed by 3 bases and 3 bases, with 15 bases remaining between them. This CDR3 is built from 16 residues. CDR3 in DNA: TGTGCCAGTAGTATTCCTCCGACAGGAGTCAAAAACATTCAGTACTTC. The encoded protein is CASSIPPTGVKNIQYF.

This clone was seen more than once but under ten times. The chain carries TRBV5-5 and TRBJ2-5; perhaps TRBD1 as D (6 bases). The CDR3 is 14 residues long. The V end was cut by 4 bases, the J end by 0 bases, with 10 bases between. In germline, CDR1 is SGHKS, CDR2 YYEKEE (reference sequence). In DNA form, the CDR3 reads TGTGCCAGCAGCATTGGACAGAACCAAGAGACCCAGTACTTC. It specifies CASSIGQNQETQYF.

The J gene is TRBJ1-3, the V gene TRBV27; D uncertain. Trimming cost V 3 bases and J 6 bases, with 18 bases left between them. Germline CDR1 reads MNHEY; CDR2 reads SMNVEV (reference sequence). This CDR3 has 16 residues. Written as DNA, the CDR3 is TGTGCCAGCAGTTTTCCTCCCCCCCGGACGCCAAACACCATATATTTT. Protein product: CASSFPPPRTPNTIYF.

The chain recombines TRBV27 with TRBJ1-1; D is unclear. Trimming removed 0 bases at V and 1 base at J, with 9 bases between. The germline V gene encodes CDR1 MNHEY and CDR2 SMNVEV (reference sequence). The CDR3 covers 15 residues. In nucleotides, the CDR3 is TGTGCCAGCAGTTTATCTATAGTTGAGAACACTGAAGCTTTCTTT. Translation gives CASSLSIVENTEAFF.

The rearrangement links TRBV28 to TRBJ1-1; D is undetermined. CDR3 length: 13 residues. Germline V CDR1 and CDR2: MDHEN, SYDVKM. Trimming took 7 bases from V and 1 from J, leaving 10 bases between them. CDR3 DNA sequence: TGTGCCAGCATGGGTATGGAGAACACTGAAGCTTTCTTT. It specifies CASMGMENTEAFF.

The chain carries TRBV6-1 and TRBJ1-2; 7 bases map to TRBD1. The germline V gene encodes CDR1 MNHNS and CDR2 SASEGT. The V gene end was trimmed by 2 bases and the J gene end by 3 bases; junction bases not matched to a gene: 12. The CDR3 totals 17 residues. CDR3 amino acids: CASSELGRQGPHYGYTF. As DNA, the CDR3 is TGTGCCAGCAGTGAACTAGGAAGACAGGGACCTCACTATGGCTACACCTTC.

The chain is built from TRBV7-9 and TRBJ2-7; D call uncertain. The CDR3 extends over 14 amino acids. V was clipped by 7 bases and J by 0 bases, with 13 bases between them. Germline V CDR1 and CDR2: SEHNR, FQNEAQ (reference sequence). CDR3 region: CASNLGGSSYEQYF. The CDR3, as DNA: TGTGCCAGCAACTTGGGCGGTAGCTCCTACGAGCAGTACTTC.

The gene calls are TRBV29-1 and TRBJ2-7, with D perhaps TRBD2 (5 bases). Deletions cut 4 bases from V and 2 bases from J, with 9 bases between. The length of the CDR3 is 12 residues. Germline CDR1 is SQVTM and CDR2 is ANQGSEA. CDR3 DNA: TGCAGCGTTGTTGAGGGAACCTACGAGCAGTACTTC. It specifies CSVVEGTYEQYF.

This chain connects TRBV18 to TRBJ1-2; 7 nucleotides line up with TRBD1. The CDR3 has 13 residues. Trimming removed 4 bases from V and 3 bases from J; junction bases left unmatched: 2. The germline V gene has CDR1 KGHSH and CDR2 LQKENI. The DNA for the CDR3 is TGTGCCAGCTCACGACAGGGTGACTATGGCTACACCTTC. Protein sequence: CASSRQGDYGYTF.

The V gene is TRBV27, the J gene TRBJ1-6; the match to TRBD1 covers 7 bases. The J segment lost 7 bases and the V segment lost 9 bases, leaving 3 bases of the junction unmatched. The CDR3 is 12 amino acids. The germline gives CDR1 MNHEY, CDR2 SMNVEV (reference sequence). Written as DNA, the CDR3 is TGTGCCAGAGGGGGCGTAAATTCACCCCTCCACTTT. This translates into CARGGVNSPLHF.

The chain uses TRBV19 and TRBJ2-1, with TRBD1 matching over 9 bases. The CDR3 sequence is 15 residues long. The V segment lost 5 bases and the J segment 8 bases; nucleotides outside the gene matches: 10. CDR1 and CDR2 from the germline V gene are LNHDA and SQIVND (reference sequence). CDR3 sequence reads: CASSSGQGYRHEQFF. The DNA of the CDR3 is TGTGCCAGTAGTTCTGGACAGGGGTACCGCCATGAGCAGTTCTTC.

V and J are TRBV5-1 and TRBJ1-1; 8 nucleotides line up with TRBD1. This CDR3 has 15 amino acids. Germline V gene data show CDR1 as SGHRS and CDR2 as YFSETQ. V was pared by 4 bases and J by 4 bases, with 9 bases of the junction left unmatched. The CDR3 protein is CASSKETGVGTEAFF. DNA of the CDR3: TGCGCCAGCAGCAAGGAGACAGGGGTGGGCACTGAAGCTTTCTTT.

This clone was picked up a small number of times. The chain combines TRBV2 with TRBJ2-2; no reliable D call. This CDR3 is 15 amino acids long. Germline V gene lookup returns CDR1 SNHLY and CDR2 FYNNEI. V lost 2 bases and J 4 bases, leaving 11 bases between the germline ends. The CDR3: CASSENLDRTGELFF. DNA of the CDR3: TGTGCCAGCAGTGAAAACCTAGACCGCACCGGGGAGCTGTTTTTT.

The chain links TRBV5-7 to TRBJ1-5; the D gene is possibly TRBD1 (5 bases). TRBV5-7 is sorted into the ORF group, with uncertain function. The CDR3 totals 16 residues. V was trimmed by 0 bases and J by 3 bases, leaving 13 bases between them. For the CDR3, the DNA is TGTGCCAGCAGCTTGGTGGTCGGGGGTTTCAATCAGCCCCAGCATTTT. It codes for CASSLVVGGFNQPQHF.

The chain links TRBV27 to TRBJ2-5; no definite D call. The CDR3 has 16 amino acids. Trimming cost V 0 bases and J 2 bases, with 13 bases left between them. Germline values: CDR1 MNHEY, CDR2 SMNVEV (reference sequence). The DNA of the CDR3 is TGTGCCAGCAGTTTATCTATGGAGATTACTCAAGAGACCCAGTACTTC. Amino acids: CASSLSMEITQETQYF.

CDR3 in amino acids: CASSYGGASLMNTEAFF. CDR3 coding DNA: TGTGCCAGCAGTTACGGGGGGGCAAGCCTAATGAACACTGAAGCTTTCTTT. The chain has TRBV27 and TRBJ1-1, with D perhaps TRBD1 (6 bases). The CDR3 spans 17 residues. V was shortened by 4 bases and J by 0 bases, with 18 bases between the two germline ends. The germline V gene has CDR1 MNHEY and CDR2 SMNVEV (reference sequence).

The CDR3 is CASKFAGLKNIQYF. In DNA, the CDR3 is TGTGCCAGCAAGTTTGCGGGACTAAAAAACATTCAGTACTTC. This rearrangement joins TRBV28 to TRBJ2-4; 7 bases are a match to TRBD2. The CDR3 totals 14 residues. J gave up 4 bases and V 7 bases, and 7 bases lay outside the gene matches. CDR1 is MDHEN and CDR2 is SYDVKM in the germline V gene.

The sample holds a few counts of this clone. The chain joins TRBV7-8 to TRBJ2-5; D is unclear. Germline CDR1 reads SGHVS; CDR2 reads FQNEAQ. V was clipped by 11 bases and J by 5 bases, with 18 bases between them. The CDR3 contains 13 residues. CDR3 region: CAGKKFGVETQYF. The CDR3 DNA follows: TGTGCCGGCAAGAAATTTGGGGTGGAGACCCAGTACTTC.

The gene calls are TRBV6-1 and TRBJ1-3; 7 nucleotides agree with TRBD1. Germline V gene lookup returns CDR1 MNHNS and CDR2 SASEGT. The CDR3 totals 16 residues. The V and J ends lost 1 base and 4 bases, in that order; junction bases with no gene match: 7. The CDR3 loop reads CASSEGVRGRGNTIYF. The CDR3 region has the DNA TGTGCCAGCAGTGAAGGGGTTAGGGGGCGAGGAAACACCATATATTTT.

This chain links TRBV4-1 with TRBJ1-2, with D unclear. Per germline, CDR1 MGHRA and CDR2 YSYEKL. The ends were cut back, 4 bases at V and 7 bases at J, with 16 bases in the middle. There are 14 residues in the CDR3. CDR3 protein: CASSRRESARGYTF. The CDR3 coding sequence is TGCGCCAGCAGCCGGCGGGAATCGGCTCGTGGCTACACCTTC.

The chain's CDR3 is CASSSQDRPLNYGYTF. The CDR3 DNA reads TGTGCCAGCAGTTCCCAGGACAGACCCCTTAACTATGGCTACACCTTC. The chain carries TRBV28 and TRBJ1-2, with D perhaps matching TRBD1 (6 bases). Trimming left V 4 bases short and J 1 base short, with 16 bases between. The CDR3 totals 16 residues. The germline CDR1 and CDR2 sequences are MDHEN and SYDVKM.